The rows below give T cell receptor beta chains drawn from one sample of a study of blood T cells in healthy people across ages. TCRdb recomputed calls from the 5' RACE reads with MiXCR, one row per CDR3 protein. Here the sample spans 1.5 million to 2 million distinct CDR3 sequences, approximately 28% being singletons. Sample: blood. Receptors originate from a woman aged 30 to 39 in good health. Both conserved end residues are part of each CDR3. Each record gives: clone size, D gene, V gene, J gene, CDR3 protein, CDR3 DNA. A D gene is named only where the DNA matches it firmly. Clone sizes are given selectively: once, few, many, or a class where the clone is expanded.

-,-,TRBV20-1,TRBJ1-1,CSARAPPGSPASNTEAFF,TGCAGTGCTAGAGCTCCACCCGGGTCCCCCGCCTCGAACACTGAAGCTTTCTTT
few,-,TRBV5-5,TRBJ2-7,CASSAQPGRATERYF,TGTGCCAGCAGCGCGCAACCGGGACGGGCCACTGAGCGGTACTTC
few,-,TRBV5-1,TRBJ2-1,CASSFPSRARNNEQFF,TGCGCCAGCAGCTTTCCTAGCCGGGCGCGTAACAATGAGCAGTTCTTC
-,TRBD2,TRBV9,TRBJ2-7,CASSVGQREASWEQYF,TGTGCCAGCAGCGTAGGCCAGCGGGAGGCCTCTTGGGAGCAGTACTTC
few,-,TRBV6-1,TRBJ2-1,CATRDVDEQFF,TGTGCCACTAGGGACGTAGATGAGCAGTTCTTC
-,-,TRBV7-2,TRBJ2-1,CASGGRGYEQFF,TGTGCCAGCGGGGGGAGAGGGTATGAGCAGTTCTTC
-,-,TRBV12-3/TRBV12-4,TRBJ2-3,CASDTASTDTQYF,TGTGCCAGTGACACTGCTAGCACAGATACGCAGTATTTT
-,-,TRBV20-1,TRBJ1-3,CSARDMQAGNTIYF,TGCAGTGCTAGAGATATGCAGGCTGGAAACACCATATATTTT
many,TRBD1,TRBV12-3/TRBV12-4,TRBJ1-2,CASSRDRGGGYTF,TGTGCCAGCAGTAGAGACAGGGGTGGGGGCTACACCTTC
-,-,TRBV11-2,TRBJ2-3,CASSPDGAGVNTQYF,TGTGCCAGCAGCCCGGACGGAGCCGGGGTAAATACGCAGTATTTT
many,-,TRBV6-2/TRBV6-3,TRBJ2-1,CASSYSSSTDEQFF,TGTGCCAGCAGTTACTCATCTAGTACTGATGAGCAGTTCTTC
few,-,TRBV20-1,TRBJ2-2,CSARDGGRNTGELFF,TGCAGTGCTAGAGATGGAGGGAGGAACACCGGGGAGCTGTTTTTT
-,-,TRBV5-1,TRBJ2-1,CASSWRLGGNEQFF,TGCGCCAGCAGCTGGCGTCTAGGTGGCAATGAGCAGTTCTTC
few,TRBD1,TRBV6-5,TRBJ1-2,CASSWDRGSSNYGYTF,TGTGCCAGCAGTTGGGACAGGGGATCCTCTAACTATGGCTACACCTTC
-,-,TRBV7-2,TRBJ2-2,CASSPKLGPTGELFF,TGTGCCAGCAGCCCCAAGTTGGGGCCCACCGGGGAGCTGTTTTTT
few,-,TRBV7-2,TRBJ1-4,CASSLGGGVSEKLFF,TGTGCCAGCAGCTTAGGGGGAGGGGTATCTGAAAAACTGTTTTTT
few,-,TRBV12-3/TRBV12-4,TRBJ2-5,CASSFQGHQETQYF,TGTGCCAGCAGTTTCCAGGGCCACCAAGAGACCCAGTACTTC